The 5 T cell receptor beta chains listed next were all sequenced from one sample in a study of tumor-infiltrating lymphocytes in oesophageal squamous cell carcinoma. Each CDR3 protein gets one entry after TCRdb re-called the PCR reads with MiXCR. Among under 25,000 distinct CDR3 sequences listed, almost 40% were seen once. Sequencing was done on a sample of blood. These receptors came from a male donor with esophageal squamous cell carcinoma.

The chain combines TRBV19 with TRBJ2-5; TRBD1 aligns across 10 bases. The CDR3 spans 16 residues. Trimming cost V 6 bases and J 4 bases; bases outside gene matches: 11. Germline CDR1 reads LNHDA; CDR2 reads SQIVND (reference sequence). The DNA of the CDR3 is TGTGCCAGTAGCCCCGGGACAGGGGCACTAGGAGAGACCCAGTACTTC. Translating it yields CASSPGTGALGETQYF.

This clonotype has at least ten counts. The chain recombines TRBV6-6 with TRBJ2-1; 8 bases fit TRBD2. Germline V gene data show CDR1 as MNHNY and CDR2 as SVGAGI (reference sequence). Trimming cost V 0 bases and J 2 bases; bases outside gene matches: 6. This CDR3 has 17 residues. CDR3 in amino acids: CASSYSPSGGAYNEQFF. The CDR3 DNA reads TGTGCCAGCAGTTACTCACCCTCCGGGGGGGCCTACAATGAGCAGTTCTTC.

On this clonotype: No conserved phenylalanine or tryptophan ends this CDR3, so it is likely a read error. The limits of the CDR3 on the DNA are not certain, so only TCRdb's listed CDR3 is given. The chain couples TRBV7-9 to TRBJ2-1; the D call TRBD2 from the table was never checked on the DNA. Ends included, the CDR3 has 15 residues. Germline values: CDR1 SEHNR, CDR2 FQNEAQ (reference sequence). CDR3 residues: CASSLGLFYGYTFGS.

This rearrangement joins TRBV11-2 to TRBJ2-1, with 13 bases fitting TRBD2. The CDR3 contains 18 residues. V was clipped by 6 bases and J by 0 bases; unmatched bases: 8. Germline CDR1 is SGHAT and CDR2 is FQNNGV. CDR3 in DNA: TGTGCCAGCAGAGGGACTAGCGGGAAGGGGAACTCCTACAATGAGCAGTTCTTC. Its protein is CASRGTSGKGNSYNEQFF.

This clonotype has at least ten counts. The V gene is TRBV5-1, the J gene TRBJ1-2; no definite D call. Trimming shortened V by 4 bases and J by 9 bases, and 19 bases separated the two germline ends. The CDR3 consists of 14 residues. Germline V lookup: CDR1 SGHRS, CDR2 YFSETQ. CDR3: CASSPGAVGRSYTF. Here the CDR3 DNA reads TGCGCCAGCAGCCCAGGAGCCGTGGGTAGGAGCTACACCTTC.